The clone carrying this T cell receptor beta chain has at least ten counts. Antigen: not known. Germline CDR1 is DFQATT and CDR2 is SNEGSKA (reference sequence). This CDR3 is 14 amino acids long. Trimming left V 4 bases short and J 3 bases short, with 12 bases between. This record belongs to a study of CD8 T cells in ankylosing spondylitis. TCRdb called the 5' RACE reads again in MiXCR, with one record for every CDR3 protein. The data show 250,000 to 350,000 distinct CDR3 sequences, with 20% seen just once and roughly 8% held by the top ten. The study's findings and limits: Typical of ankylosing spondylitis blood, it appeared, was a TCR beta motif of several highly homologous variants.

Sequenced material: blood, either unsorted or a sorted T cell fraction (not recorded which). V and J are TRBV20-1 and TRBJ2-2, with D possibly TRBD2 on 5 matching bases. The sequence was collected from a male donor with ankylosing spondylitis or in good health (not recorded which). CDR3: CSAKGSGDTGELFF. DNA for the CDR3: TGCAGTGCTAAAGGGAGTGGCGACACCGGGGAGCTGTTTTTT.